This is a list of T cell receptor beta chains from one sample in a study of shared clonotypes between healthy human individuals. Data came from immunoSEQ multiplex PCR; TCRdb stores just in-frame clones and leaves some out. The sample carries roughly 2,000,000 clones, about 95% recorded once. Source material: naive CD8+ T cells sorted from blood. These TCRs come from a man younger than 35 in good health. CDR3s include the opening cysteine and the closing phenylalanine or tryptophan. D genes are given only for firm matches. Clone size is given for some rows only: seen once, a few or many times, or a class if the clone is expanded.

DNA: TGTGCCAGCAGTTACTCCCCAGGGGGCAGGGACTATGGCTACACCTTC
CDR3: CASSYSPGGRDYGYTF
V: TRBV6-5
D: TRBD1
J: TRBJ1-2
size: -

DNA: TGTGCCAGCAGTTCGACCGGGAGCTCCTACGAGCAGTACTTC
CDR3: CASSSTGSSYEQYF
V: TRBV28
D: -
J: TRBJ2-7
size: -

DNA: TGCGCCAGCAGCCAGACTAGCGGGGGGCATGTTGAGCAGTTCTTC
CDR3: CASSQTSGGHVEQFF
V: TRBV4-1
D: TRBD2
J: TRBJ2-1
size: -

DNA: TGTGCCAGCAGTCTTCATGTCCTGGGGCCTGAAGCTTTCTTT
CDR3: CASSLHVLGPEAFF
V: TRBV28
D: -
J: TRBJ1-1
size: -

DNA: TGCGCCAGCAGCTTGGAGGGAGCACCTGGAAACACCATATATTTT
CDR3: CASSLEGAPGNTIYF
V: TRBV5-1
D: -
J: TRBJ1-3
size: once

DNA: TGTGCCAGCAGTGTTGGGCAGGGTCCTTACGAGCAGTACTTC
CDR3: CASSVGQGPYEQYF
V: TRBV6-5
D: -
J: TRBJ2-7
size: once

DNA: TGTGCCAGCAGCGAGTACAGGGGAGTGAACACTGAAGCTTTCTTT
CDR3: CASSEYRGVNTEAFF
V: TRBV7-9
D: TRBD1
J: TRBJ1-1
size: -

DNA: TGCGCCAGCAGTGAGAGGACAGGGGGCACAGATACGCAGTATTTT
CDR3: CASSERTGGTDTQYF
V: TRBV10-1
D: TRBD1
J: TRBJ2-3
size: -

DNA: TGTGCCAGCAGCTTAGGGGGACAGATGTACCAAGAGACCCAGTACTTC
CDR3: CASSLGGQMYQETQYF
V: TRBV11-2
D: TRBD1
J: TRBJ2-5
size: -

DNA: TGTACCACAGGGGGGCCAGATACGCAGTATTTT
CDR3: CTTGGPDTQYF
V: TRBV25-1
D: TRBD1
J: TRBJ2-3
size: -

DNA: TGTGCCAGCAGCTTGGAGGGACAGGGAACCGGGGAGCTGTTTTTT
CDR3: CASSLEGQGTGELFF
V: TRBV5-4
D: TRBD1
J: TRBJ2-2
size: -

DNA: TGTGCCAGCAGCTTGGGAGGGGGCGTATACGAGCAGTACTTC
CDR3: CASSLGGGVYEQYF
V: TRBV5-4
D: TRBD1
J: TRBJ2-7
size: -

DNA: TGTGCCAGCAGCGTAGGCGGGGAGGCCGGGGAGCTGTTTTTT
CDR3: CASSVGGEAGELFF
V: TRBV9
D: -
J: TRBJ2-2
size: -

DNA: TGTGCCAGCAGCTTAGGGAAGGGAACTATTTTGGAGACCCAGTACTTC
CDR3: CASSLGKGTILETQYF
V: TRBV13
D: -
J: TRBJ2-5
size: -

DNA: TGCGCCAGCAGCGAGGGTATCAGCAATCAGCCCCAGCATTTT
CDR3: CASSEGISNQPQHF
V: TRBV4-1
D: -
J: TRBJ1-5
size: -

DNA: TGTGCCAGCAGCTCCCACTACGGACCAGGAGGGTTGGGAAATGAGCAGTTCTTC
CDR3: CASSSHYGPGGLGNEQFF
V: TRBV7-2
D: -
J: TRBJ2-1
size: -

DNA: TGCGCCAGCAGCCAAGATGACCGGGGGCCGCTTACTGAAGCTTTCTTT
CDR3: CASSQDDRGPLTEAFF
V: TRBV4-3
D: -
J: TRBJ1-1
size: -

DNA: TGTGCCAGCACCTGGGGGACAGGGGGTTTCGGGGAGCTGTTTTTT
CDR3: CASTWGTGGFGELFF
V: TRBV27
D: TRBD1
J: TRBJ2-2
size: -

DNA: TGCGCCAGCAGCTTGGGACAGGGCCTCAACACCGGGGAGCTGTTTTTT
CDR3: CASSLGQGLNTGELFF
V: TRBV5-1
D: TRBD1
J: TRBJ2-2
size: -

DNA: TGCGCCAGCAGCTTAGGGACTAGCGGATCAGATACGCAGTATTTT
CDR3: CASSLGTSGSDTQYF
V: TRBV5-1
D: TRBD2
J: TRBJ2-3
size: -

DNA: TGTGCCAGCAGCTTGGTGCTAGTCCAGAGGGAGCAGTTCTTC
CDR3: CASSLVLVQREQFF
V: TRBV5-8
D: -
J: TRBJ2-1
size: -

DNA: TGTGCCAGCAGTACTATTAGCGGGGGTGGCCGGGGCTACGAGCAGTACTTC
CDR3: CASSTISGGGRGYEQYF
V: TRBV28
D: TRBD2
J: TRBJ2-7
size: -

DNA: TGTGCCAGCAGCGTAGAACAGGTTGTCGGTGAGCAGTTCTTC
CDR3: CASSVEQVVGEQFF
V: TRBV9
D: -
J: TRBJ2-1
size: -

DNA: TGTGCCATCAGTGAGGGACGAAGCTCCTACGAGCAGTACTTC
CDR3: CAISEGRSSYEQYF
V: TRBV10-3
D: -
J: TRBJ2-7
size: -

DNA: TGCGCCAGCAGCCAAACCGGGACTAGCGGGCATACTAGCACAGATACGCAGTATTTT
CDR3: CASSQTGTSGHTSTDTQYF
V: TRBV4-1
D: TRBD2
J: TRBJ2-3
size: -

DNA: TGTGCCAGCAGCGTAGCCCAGAATGAGCAGTTCTTC
CDR3: CASSVAQNEQFF
V: TRBV9
D: -
J: TRBJ2-1
size: -

DNA: TGTGCCAGCAACCCGACAGGGGGGCACTATGGCTACACCTTC
CDR3: CASNPTGGHYGYTF
V: TRBV6-5
D: TRBD1
J: TRBJ1-2
size: once

DNA: TGTGCCAGCAGCCCAAGGTGGGACGAGCAGTACTTC
CDR3: CASSPRWDEQYF
V: TRBV7-9
D: -
J: TRBJ2-7
size: -

DNA: TGTGCCAGCAGCTTGGAACTAGCGGGGAGGGAGGACAATGAGCAGTTCTTC
CDR3: CASSLELAGREDNEQFF
V: TRBV5-6
D: TRBD2
J: TRBJ2-1
size: -

DNA: TGCAGCGTTGCTACAGGGGAAAACTATGGCTACACCTTC
CDR3: CSVATGENYGYTF
V: TRBV29-1
D: TRBD1
J: TRBJ1-2
size: -

DNA: TGTGCCAGCAGTTACTCGGCAGAAGTCAATCAGCCCCAGCATTTT
CDR3: CASSYSAEVNQPQHF
V: TRBV6-5
D: -
J: TRBJ1-5
size: -

DNA: TGTGCCAGTAGTGACTGGGCACTAGCGGGAGGGCCATTTGATGAGCAGTTCTTC
CDR3: CASSDWALAGGPFDEQFF
V: TRBV19
D: TRBD2
J: TRBJ2-1
size: -

DNA: TGTGCCAGCAGCTTGGGGGGGTACTACGAGCAGTACTTC
CDR3: CASSLGGYYEQYF
V: TRBV5-5
D: -
J: TRBJ2-7
size: -

DNA: TGTGCCAGCAGCTTAGGTGTGAGCGAGCAGTACTTC
CDR3: CASSLGVSEQYF
V: TRBV7-9
D: -
J: TRBJ2-7
size: -

DNA: TGTGCCAGCAGTATGGGGACAGGGGGTGGCTATGGCTACACCTTC
CDR3: CASSMGTGGGYGYTF
V: TRBV27
D: TRBD1
J: TRBJ1-2
size: -

DNA: TGTGCCAGTAGTATAGGGACAGGCGTCGGGCCCCAGCATTTT
CDR3: CASSIGTGVGPQHF
V: TRBV19
D: TRBD1
J: TRBJ1-5
size: -

DNA: TGTGCCAGCAGCGAGACGGCTAGCGGGGAGTACAATGAGCAGTTCTTC
CDR3: CASSETASGEYNEQFF
V: TRBV5-8
D: TRBD2
J: TRBJ2-1
size: -

DNA: TGTGCCAGCAGCCCCTCCGGGGGTTGGGAGCAGTACTTC
CDR3: CASSPSGGWEQYF
V: TRBV9
D: -
J: TRBJ2-7
size: -

DNA: TGCGCCAGCAGCTCAATCACGGTACAAGTGAACACTGAAGCTTTCTTT
CDR3: CASSSITVQVNTEAFF
V: TRBV4-1
D: -
J: TRBJ1-1
size: -

DNA: TGTGCCAGCAGTTACTCGAAAGACGGATATAATTCACCCCTCCACTTT
CDR3: CASSYSKDGYNSPLHF
V: TRBV6-5
D: -
J: TRBJ1-6
size: few

DNA: TGCGCCAGCAGCTTAGTCAGCGACGTCTACGAGCAGTACTTC
CDR3: CASSLVSDVYEQYF
V: TRBV5-1
D: -
J: TRBJ2-7
size: -